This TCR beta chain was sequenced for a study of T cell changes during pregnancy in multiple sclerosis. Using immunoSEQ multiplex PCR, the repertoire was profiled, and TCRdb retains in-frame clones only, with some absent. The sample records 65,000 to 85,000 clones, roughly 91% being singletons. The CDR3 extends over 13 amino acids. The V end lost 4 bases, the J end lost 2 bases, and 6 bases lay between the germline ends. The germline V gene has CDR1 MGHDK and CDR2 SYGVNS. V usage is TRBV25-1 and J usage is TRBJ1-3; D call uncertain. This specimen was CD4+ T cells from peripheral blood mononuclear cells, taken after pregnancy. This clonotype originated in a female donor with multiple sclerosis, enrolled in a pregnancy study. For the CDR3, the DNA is TGTGCCAGCAGTGGAGTGGCTGGAAACACCATATATTTT. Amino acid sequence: CASSGVAGNTIYF.